This T cell receptor (beta chain) derives from a study of cytomegalovirus exposure and HLA in healthy donors. Losses at the gene ends were 4 bases for V and 0 bases for J; bases not matched to a gene: 2. CDR1 is SGHRS, CDR2 YFSETQ, per germline. The CDR3 spans 14 residues. PCR primers comprised 60 Vbeta and 13 Jbeta primers. Profiling relied on immunoSEQ multiplex PCR, and the TCRdb table lists in-frame clones only, not all of them. Found here are around 140,000 clones; the top ten clones hold about 0.96%. V usage is TRBV5-1 and J usage is TRBJ1-1; 8 bases line up with TRBD1. The source of this sequence is a male donor in good health and CMV-seronegative. Sequences were obtained from PBMCs. In DNA form, the CDR3 reads TGCGCCAGCAGCCAGACAGGGGTGAACACTGAAGCTTTCTTT. Its protein product is CASSQTGVNTEAFF. Full variable domain (outside the CDR3, taken from reference TRBV5-1 and TRBJ1-1): KAGVTQTPRYLIKTRGQQVTLSCSPISGHRSVSWYQQTPGQGLQFLFEYFSETQRNKGNFPGRFSGRQFSNSRSEMNVSTLELGDSALYLCASSQTGVNTEAFFGQGTRLTVV.